Included here is one T cell receptor beta chain sequence, with context. It has no known antigen specificity. Base qualities are not recorded, but no much larger clone differs from it by a single base. For TCR beta library preparation, 1.5 to 2 micrograms of genomic DNA were extracted from the cryopreserved PBMCs. Longitudinal blood samples from CLL patients on ibrutinib monotherapy underwent high-throughput TCR beta sequencing. The patients took part in an open-label, single-center phase 2 trial of ibrutinib monotherapy. These data are taken from a study of cytotoxic CD8 clonotypes in ibrutinib-treated CLL (dated by TCRdb to 2020 to 2023). Regarding the study in general: The cohort was composed of around twelve relapsed/refractory and 15 treatment-naive patients; IGHV unmutated status was identified in some 17 patients. Partial responses were observed in 24 patients and complete responses in 2; after a median follow-up of around 68 months, remission was maintained in 14 patients and progression was observed in 12. The response samples were drawn at a median of roughly twelve months into treatment, with a range of about 6 to 36 months. Samples averaged approximately 240,000 productive templates and approximately 100,000 productive rearrangements. Longitudinal samples were obtainable from about 30% of the roughly 86 participants in the trial. Cryopreserved peripheral blood mononuclear cells were obtained prior to treatment, at the time of response, and at either disease progression or sustained remission. What the research found in general, with its limitations: Public clonotypes were found to be uncommon and were observed to contract or remain stable during treatment; the increase in clonality was shown to reflect expansion of private clonotypes at ibrutinib response. At baseline, clonality was higher than in age-matched healthy donors and showed a strong correlation with circulating CD8+ T-cell counts. Clonality rose at ibrutinib response, remained stable during sustained remission, and dropped back toward baseline at progression. Sampling times were not matched between sustained-remission and progressing patients, and lymph node repertoires were not studied.

The CDR3 goes from the cysteine to the phenylalanine over 13 residues. The CDR3 DNA has 39 bases and is translated from base 1. CDR1 SGHTA and CDR2 FQGNSA are derived from the germline V gene. V and J are truncated by 7 bases and 0 bases respectively, leaving an intervening sequence of 10 bases. Each clonotype received, on average, about 10x coverage in deep resolution sequencing performed on a MiSeq, where the target depth lay between 1 in 1 million and 1 in 200,000 T cells. The immunoSEQ hsTCRB Kit was used to generate the TCR beta libraries. On the study's bioinformatics: ImmunoSEQ Data Assistant and ImmunoSEQ Analyzer were used for data analysis, and V, D and J genes were assigned according to IMGT definitions. Clonality was computed as one minus normalized Shannon entropy of productive rearrangement frequencies, ranging from 0 to 1. Only overrepresented clonotypes making up at least 0.05% of each patient's repertoire were included in the public clonotype analysis. About a dozen age-matched healthy donor repertoires from immuneACCESS served as clonality controls. TCRdb provides this immuneACCESS table in a form limited to in-frame rearrangements. Some clones are lacking; in checked studies, under half of them reflect an unresolved V gene, and why the rest are absent is not known. From that table come the V and J calls and clone size; the DNA was used to work out D and trimming. The sample includes approximately 22,000 clones, with less than 80% observed a single time. 20% to 30% of the sample goes to the ten largest clones.

The receptor was isolated from a human donor with chronic lymphocytic leukemia. The V gene is TRBV7-2 and the J gene is TRBJ2-7; a tentative D match to TRBD2 spans 6 bases. The starting material was PBMCs, obtained before ibrutinib treatment. The DNA sequence is given as TGTGCCAGCACCACTAGCCACTCCTACGAGCAGTACTTC. The resulting protein is CASTTSHSYEQYF. Supplemented by the reference TRBV7-2 and TRBJ2-7 proteins around the CDR3, the complete variable domain is GAGVSQSPSNKVTEKGKDVELRCDPISGHTALYWYRQSLGQGLEFLIYFQGNSAPDKSGLPSDRFSAERTGGSVSTLTIQRTQQEDSAVYLCASTTSHSYEQYFGPGTRLTVT.